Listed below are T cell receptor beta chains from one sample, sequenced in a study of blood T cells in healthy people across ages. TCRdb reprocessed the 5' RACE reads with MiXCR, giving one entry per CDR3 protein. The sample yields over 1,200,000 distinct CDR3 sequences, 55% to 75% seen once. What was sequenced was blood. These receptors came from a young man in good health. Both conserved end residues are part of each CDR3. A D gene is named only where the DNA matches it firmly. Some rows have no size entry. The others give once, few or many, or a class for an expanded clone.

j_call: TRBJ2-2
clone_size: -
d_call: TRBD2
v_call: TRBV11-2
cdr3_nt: TGTGCCAGCAGCTTACTAGCGGGGGGTTTCGAGGCCGGGGAGCTGTTTTTT
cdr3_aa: CASSLLAGGFEAGELFF

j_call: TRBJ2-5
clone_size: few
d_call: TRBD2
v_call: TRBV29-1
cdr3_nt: TGCAGCGTTACCGGGACTAGAGCGGGAGAGACCCAGTACTTC
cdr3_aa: CSVTGTRAGETQYF

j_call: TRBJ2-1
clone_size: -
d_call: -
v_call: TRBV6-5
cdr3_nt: TGTGCCAGCGGAGAGATGTACAATGAGCAGTTCTTC
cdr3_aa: CASGEMYNEQFF

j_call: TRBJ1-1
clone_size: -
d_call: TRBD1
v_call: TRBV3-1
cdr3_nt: TGTGCCAGCAGCCACAGGGGGAGCACTGAAGCTTTCTTT
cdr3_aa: CASSHRGSTEAFF

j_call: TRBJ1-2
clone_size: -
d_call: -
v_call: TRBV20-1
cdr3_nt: TGCAGTGCTAGAGAGGGGGAAAACTATGGCTACACCTTC
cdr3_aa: CSAREGENYGYTF

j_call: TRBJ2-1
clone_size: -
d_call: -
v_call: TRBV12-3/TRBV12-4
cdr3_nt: TGTGCCAGCACCCTATACAACAATGAGCAGTTCTTC
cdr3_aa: CASTLYNNEQFF

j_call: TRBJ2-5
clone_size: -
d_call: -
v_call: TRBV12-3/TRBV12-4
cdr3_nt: TGTGCCAGCAGTTTTCGTTTTGACAGAAACAGGGAGACCCAGTACTTC
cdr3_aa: CASSFRFDRNRETQYF

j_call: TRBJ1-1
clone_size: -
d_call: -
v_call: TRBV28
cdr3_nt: TGTGCCAGCAGCGAGGGGTCACCGAACACTGAAGCTTTCTTT
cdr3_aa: CASSEGSPNTEAFF

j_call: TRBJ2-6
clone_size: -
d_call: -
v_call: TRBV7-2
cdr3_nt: TGTGCCAGCAGTAGAACAGGGAGAGTGGGAGGGGCCAACGTCCTGACTTTC
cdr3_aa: CASSRTGRVGGANVLTF

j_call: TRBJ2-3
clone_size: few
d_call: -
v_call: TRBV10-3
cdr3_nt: TGTGCCACTGGAGGGGCAACAGATACGCAGTATTTT
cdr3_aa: CATGGATDTQYF

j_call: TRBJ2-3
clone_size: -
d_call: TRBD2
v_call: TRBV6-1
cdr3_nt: TGTGCCAGCAGTGGGACTAGCGCCACAGATACGCAGTATTTT
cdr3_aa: CASSGTSATDTQYF

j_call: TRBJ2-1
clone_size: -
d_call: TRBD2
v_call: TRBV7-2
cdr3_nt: TGTGCCAGCAGCTTAGTTAGCGGGGGGGCTCTTCACAATGAGCAGTTCTTC
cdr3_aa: CASSLVSGGALHNEQFF

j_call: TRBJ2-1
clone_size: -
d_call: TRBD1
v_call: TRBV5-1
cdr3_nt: TGCGCCAGCAGCTTGGGGGGGACAGAAATTTACAATGAGCAGTTCTTC
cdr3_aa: CASSLGGTEIYNEQFF

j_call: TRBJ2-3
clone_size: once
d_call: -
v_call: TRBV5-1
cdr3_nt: TGCGCCAGCAGCAGGGGAACAGGGCCAGGTACGCAGTATTTT
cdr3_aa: CASSRGTGPGTQYF

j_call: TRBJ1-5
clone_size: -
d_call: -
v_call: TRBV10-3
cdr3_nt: TGTGCCACACGGACGTACGGCAATCAGCCCCAGCATTTT
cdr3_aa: CATRTYGNQPQHF

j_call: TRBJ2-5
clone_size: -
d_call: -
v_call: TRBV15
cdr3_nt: TGTGCCACCAGCAGGGAAGGTGAGGAGACCCAGTACTTC
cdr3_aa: CATSREGEETQYF

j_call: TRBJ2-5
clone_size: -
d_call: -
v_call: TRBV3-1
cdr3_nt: TGTGCCAGCAGCCAAGATTTTGGGGTTTGGGAGACCCAGTACTTC
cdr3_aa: CASSQDFGVWETQYF

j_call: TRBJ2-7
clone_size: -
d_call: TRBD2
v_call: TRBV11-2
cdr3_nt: TGTGCCAGCAGCTTACTACTAGCGGGAGCCTACGAGCAGTACTTC
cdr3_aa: CASSLLLAGAYEQYF

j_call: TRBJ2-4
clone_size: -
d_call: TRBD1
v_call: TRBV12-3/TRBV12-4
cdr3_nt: TGTGCCAGCAGTTCCCAGGGGGTGACGATTCAGTACTTC
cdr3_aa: CASSSQGVTIQYF

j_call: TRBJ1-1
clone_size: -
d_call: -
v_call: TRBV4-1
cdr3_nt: TGCGCCAGCAGCATCGGACTCACGTTGAACACTGAAGCTTTCTTT
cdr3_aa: CASSIGLTLNTEAFF

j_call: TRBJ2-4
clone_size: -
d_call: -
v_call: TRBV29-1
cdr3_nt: TGCAGCGTTGGAATTGTCCTGGAATCGAACATTCAGTACTTC
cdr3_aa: CSVGIVLESNIQYF

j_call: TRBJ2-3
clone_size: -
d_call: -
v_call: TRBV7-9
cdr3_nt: TGTGCCAGCAGCTTATCCCAGTATACGCAGTATTTT
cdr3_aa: CASSLSQYTQYF

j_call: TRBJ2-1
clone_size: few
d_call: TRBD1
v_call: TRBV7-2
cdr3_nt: TGTGCCAGCAGCTTTACAGGGGCTGGTTACAATGAGCAGTTCTTC
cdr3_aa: CASSFTGAGYNEQFF

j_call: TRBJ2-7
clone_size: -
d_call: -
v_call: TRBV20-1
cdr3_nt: TGCAGTGCTAGGATTAGGGGCGTCTACGAGCAGTACTTC
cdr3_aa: CSARIRGVYEQYF

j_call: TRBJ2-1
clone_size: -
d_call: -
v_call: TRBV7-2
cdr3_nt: TGTGCCAGCAGCTTACAGGGTAGGGGATCCTACAATGAGCAGTTCTTC
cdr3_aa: CASSLQGRGSYNEQFF

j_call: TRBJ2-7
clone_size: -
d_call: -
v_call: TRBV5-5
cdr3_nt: TGTGCCAGCAGCTCGACCAGAGGGGCCTACGAGCAGTACTTC
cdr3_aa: CASSSTRGAYEQYF

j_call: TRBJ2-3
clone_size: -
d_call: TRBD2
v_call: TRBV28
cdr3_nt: TGTGCCAGCACTGGTAGCGGGGGGACCTTAGATACGCAGTATTTT
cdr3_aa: CASTGSGGTLDTQYF

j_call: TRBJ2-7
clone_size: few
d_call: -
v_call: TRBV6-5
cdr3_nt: TGTGCCAGCAGTTACGGACTTACCTACGAGCAGTACTTC
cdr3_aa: CASSYGLTYEQYF

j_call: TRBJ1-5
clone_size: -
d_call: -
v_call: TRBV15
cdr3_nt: TGTGCCACCAACAAGGACACCTACGATCAGCCCCAGCATTTT
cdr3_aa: CATNKDTYDQPQHF

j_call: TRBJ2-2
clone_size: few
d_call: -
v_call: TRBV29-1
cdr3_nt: TGCAGCGTTGATATCGGGGAGCTGTTTTTT
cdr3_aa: CSVDIGELFF

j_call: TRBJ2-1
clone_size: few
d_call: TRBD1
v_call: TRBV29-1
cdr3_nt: TGCAGCGTTGAAACTTCGGACAGGGGCCTCTACAATGAGCAGTTCTTC
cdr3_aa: CSVETSDRGLYNEQFF

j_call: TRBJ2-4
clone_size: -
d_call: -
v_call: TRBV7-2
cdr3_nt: TGTGCCAGCAGCGTTCGCGTCTTCGACATTCAGTACTTC
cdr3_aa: CASSVRVFDIQYF

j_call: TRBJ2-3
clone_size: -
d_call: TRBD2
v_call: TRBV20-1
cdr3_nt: TGCAGTGCTAGTTTTCGCGGGAGGGGCACAGATACGCAGTATTTT
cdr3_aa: CSASFRGRGTDTQYF

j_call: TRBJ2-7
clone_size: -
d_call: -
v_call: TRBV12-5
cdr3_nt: TGTGCTAGTGCAACGGGAAGGGGCGGCTACGAGCAGTACTTC
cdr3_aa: CASATGRGGYEQYF

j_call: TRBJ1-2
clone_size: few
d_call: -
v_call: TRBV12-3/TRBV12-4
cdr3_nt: TGTGCCAGCTTTGGAAACAGCTATGGCTACACCTTC
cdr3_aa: CASFGNSYGYTF

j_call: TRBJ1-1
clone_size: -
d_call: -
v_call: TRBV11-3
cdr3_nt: TGTGCCAGCAGCCCAACACTCCCGGGACGCCCTGAAGCTTTCTTT
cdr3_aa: CASSPTLPGRPEAFF

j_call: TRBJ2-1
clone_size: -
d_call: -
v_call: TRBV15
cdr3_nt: TGTGCCACCGAATACACAGGGAGGCATGAGCAGTTCTTC
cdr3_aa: CATEYTGRHEQFF

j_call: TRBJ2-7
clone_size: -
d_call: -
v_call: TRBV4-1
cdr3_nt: TGCGCCAGCAGCCAAGTGAGTTGGGCCGAGCAGTACTTC
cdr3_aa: CASSQVSWAEQYF

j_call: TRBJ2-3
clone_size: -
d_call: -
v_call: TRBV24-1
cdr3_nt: TGTGCCACCAGTGATGCAGGGTTCACGGATACGCAGTATTTT
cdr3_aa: CATSDAGFTDTQYF

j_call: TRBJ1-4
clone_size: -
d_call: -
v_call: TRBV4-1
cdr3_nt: TGCGCCAGCAGCCAAGATGGATCGGGGTATGAAAAACTGTTTTTT
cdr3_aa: CASSQDGSGYEKLFF

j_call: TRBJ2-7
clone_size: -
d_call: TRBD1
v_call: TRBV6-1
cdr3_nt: TGTGCCAGCAGTGGACGCTCGGGACAGGGGAGCTACGAGCAGTACTTC
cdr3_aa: CASSGRSGQGSYEQYF

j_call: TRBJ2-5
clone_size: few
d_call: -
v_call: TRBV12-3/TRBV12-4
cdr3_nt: TGTGCCAGCAGTACTGAGGGCCCAACGCAGTACTTC
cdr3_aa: CASSTEGPTQYF